The rows below give T cell receptor beta chains drawn from one sample of a study of CD8 T cells in Susac syndrome. TCRdb recomputed calls from the immunoSEQ multiplex PCR reads with MiXCR, one row per CDR3 protein. The table shows more than 110,000 distinct CDR3 sequences, with approximately 95% occurring only once. Sequencing input: CD8+ T cells from PBMCs. Receptors originate from a human donor in good health. Both conserved end residues are part of each CDR3. A D gene is named only where the DNA matches it firmly. Some rows mark clone size as missing; the rest say once, few, many or name a class of expanded clone.

J gene,V gene,clone size,D gene,CDR3 DNA,CDR3 protein
TRBJ2-1,TRBV19,-,-,TGTGCCAGTAGTATAGGGGGCGCCTACAATGAGCAGTTCTTC,CASSIGGAYNEQFF
TRBJ2-1,TRBV20-1,-,-,TGCAGTGCCAGACGGGACAATGAGCAGTTCTTC,CSARRDNEQFF
TRBJ2-3,TRBV21-1,-,-,TGTGCCAGCAGTACCTCGGGGTCTTGCACAGATACGCAGTATTTT,CASSTSGSCTDTQYF
TRBJ1-5,TRBV28,-,-,TGTGCCAGCAGCCCTCCCATTCTAAATCAGCCCCAGCATTTT,CASSPPILNQPQHF
TRBJ2-7,TRBV7-9,-,-,TGTGCCAGCAGCTTAACCGTCAGCTCCTCCTACGAGCAGTACTTC,CASSLTVSSSYEQYF
TRBJ1-5,TRBV19,-,TRBD1,TGTGCCAGTAGAAAATGGGACAGGGACCAGCCCCAGCATTTT,CASRKWDRDQPQHF
TRBJ2-7,TRBV28,-,-,TGTGCCAGCGTCGACCCATTCATTCACGAGCAGTACTTC,CASVDPFIHEQYF
TRBJ1-1,TRBV28,-,-,TGTGCCAGCAGTTGGGAACAGGGTGAAGCTTTCTTT,CASSWEQGEAFF
TRBJ2-5,TRBV20-1,-,-,TGCAGTGCTGCTGAGACTGGAGAGACCCAGTACTTC,CSAAETGETQYF
TRBJ1-5,TRBV6-5,-,-,TGTGCCAGCAGTTATGGGCCTAGCAATCAGCCCCAGCATTTT,CASSYGPSNQPQHF
TRBJ2-1,TRBV29-1,-,-,TGCAGCGTTGAGAAGAGCGGATCCTACAATGAGCAGTTCTTC,CSVEKSGSYNEQFF
TRBJ2-5,TRBV3-1,-,-,TGTGCCAGCAGCCAAGACAGGGGCCTTTGGGAGACCCAGTACTTC,CASSQDRGLWETQYF
TRBJ2-1,TRBV3-1,-,-,TGTGCCAGCAGCCAAAGCAAGAGTTCCGATGAGCAGTTCTTC,CASSQSKSSDEQFF
TRBJ2-1,TRBV28,-,-,TGTGCCAGCAGTCAGACCGGGACTTACTACAATGAGCAGTTCTTC,CASSQTGTYYNEQFF
TRBJ2-1,TRBV2,-,TRBD1,TGTGCCAGCAGGGCCGGGACAGGGCTTGAGAATGAGCAGTTCTTC,CASRAGTGLENEQFF
TRBJ2-1,TRBV30,-,-,TGTGCCTGGAGTGTTAGGCAGGGGTGGGGTGAGCAGTTCTTC,CAWSVRQGWGEQFF
TRBJ2-7,TRBV7-2,-,-,TGTGCCAGCAGAGCTAGCGACTCCTACGAGCAGTACTTC,CASRASDSYEQYF
TRBJ2-2,TRBV3-1,-,TRBD2,TGTGCCAGCAGCCACTTGGTAGCGGGTGTCACCGGGGAGCTGTTTTTT,CASSHLVAGVTGELFF
TRBJ2-1,TRBV29-1,-,-,TGCAGCGTTCTTTTGGTAAGCTCCTACAATGAGCAGTTCTTC,CSVLLVSSYNEQFF
TRBJ2-1,TRBV7-8,-,-,TGTGCCAGCAGCTTAACGGAGGAGCAGTTCTTC,CASSLTEEQFF
TRBJ2-7,TRBV14,-,-,TGTGCCAGCAGCCAACCCCCTCGGGCGTACGAGCAGTACTTC,CASSQPPRAYEQYF
TRBJ2-1,TRBV7-9,-,TRBD2,TGTGCCAGCAGCGAAGGACTAGCGGGATACGAGCAGTTCTTC,CASSEGLAGYEQFF
TRBJ2-1,TRBV20-1,-,TRBD2,TGCAGTGCTAGAGAAGCGGGAGCCACCTACAATGAGCAGTTCTTC,CSAREAGATYNEQFF
TRBJ2-1,TRBV29-1,-,-,TGCAGCGTTGGCCACTTCGGGGCTCATGAGCAGTTCTTC,CSVGHFGAHEQFF
TRBJ2-1,TRBV7-3,-,-,TGTGCCAGCAGCCTCGGGACGGATTCCTACAATGAGCAGTTCTTC,CASSLGTDSYNEQFF
TRBJ2-1,TRBV29-1,-,-,TGCAGCGTTGACTCGGGGGTTACTCGGAATGAGCAGTTCTTC,CSVDSGVTRNEQFF
TRBJ2-5,TRBV11-2,-,-,TGTGCCAGCAGATTGGGACTTCCGGCGGGAGAGACCCAGTACTTC,CASRLGLPAGETQYF
TRBJ2-7,TRBV9,once,-,TGTGCCAGCAGCGAGGCGGCTGGTCGGGGCTACGAGCAGTACTTC,CASSEAAGRGYEQYF
TRBJ2-5,TRBV12-3/TRBV12-4,-,-,TGTGCCATACACAAGGCGGGGGACAATACAGAGACCCAGTACTTC,CAIHKAGDNTETQYF
TRBJ2-7,TRBV18,-,TRBD2,TGTGCCAGCTCATCTTCTAGACTAGCGGAACCCTACGAGCAGTACTTC,CASSSSRLAEPYEQYF
TRBJ2-3,TRBV27,-,-,TGTGCCAGCAGTAGCAGCGGGCCCACAGATACGCAGTATTTT,CASSSSGPTDTQYF